This TCR beta chain comes out of a study of blood T cell repertoires in COVID-19. Study-wide context: T cells, B-cell-depleted T cells, or PBMCs supplied cDNA or gDNA.

Participants came from fewer than 25 US areas, aged roughly 18 to 100 years. In assigning cohorts, the study relied on participant-reported clinical history. Clones were sequenced by immunoSEQ multiplex PCR, and TCRdb holds only the in-frame ones, with some missing. In the table there are 300,000 to 450,000 clones, over 75% of which are singletons. J gave up 6 bases and V 4 bases, and 8 bases lay outside the gene matches. The CDR3 is 16 amino acids. CDR1 and CDR2 from the germline V gene are KGHDR and SFDVKD. Sequences were obtained from PBMCs or T cells enriched from blood (not recorded which). This sequence originates from a man younger than 45 who had recovered from COVID-19. The gene calls are TRBV24-1 and TRBJ2-2, with 9 bases aligning to TRBD1. The chain's CDR3 is CATSETGTGTPGELFF. The CDR3 nucleotides are TGTGCCACCAGTGAGACCGGGACAGGGACCCCCGGGGAGCTGTTTTTT.